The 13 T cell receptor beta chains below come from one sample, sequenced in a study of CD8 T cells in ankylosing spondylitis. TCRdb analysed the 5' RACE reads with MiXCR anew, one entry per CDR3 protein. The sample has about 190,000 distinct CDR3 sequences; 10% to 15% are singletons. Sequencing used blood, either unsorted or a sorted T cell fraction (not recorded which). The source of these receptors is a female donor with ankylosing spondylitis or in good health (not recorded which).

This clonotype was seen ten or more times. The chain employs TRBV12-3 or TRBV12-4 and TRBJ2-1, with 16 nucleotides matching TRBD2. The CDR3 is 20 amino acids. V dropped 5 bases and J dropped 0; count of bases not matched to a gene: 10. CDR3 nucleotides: TGTGCCAGCAGTCCCGTCCCGGGACTAGCGGGAGGGAGCTCCTACAATGAGCAGTTCTTC. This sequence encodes CASSPVPGLAGGSSYNEQFF.

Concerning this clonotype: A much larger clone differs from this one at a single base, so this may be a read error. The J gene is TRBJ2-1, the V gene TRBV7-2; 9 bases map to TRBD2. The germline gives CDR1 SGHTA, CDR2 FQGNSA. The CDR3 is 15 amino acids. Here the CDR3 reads CASNLTRGRGNEQFF. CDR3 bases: TGTGCCAGCAACTTAACGCGCGGGAGGGGTAATGAGCAGTTCTTC.

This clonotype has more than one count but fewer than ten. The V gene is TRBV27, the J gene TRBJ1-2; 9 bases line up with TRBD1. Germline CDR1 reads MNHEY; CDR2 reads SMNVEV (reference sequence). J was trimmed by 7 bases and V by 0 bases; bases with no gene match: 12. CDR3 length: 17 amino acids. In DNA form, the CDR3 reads TGTGCCAGCAGTTTATCGTCAGGGGACAGGGCGAGAAGTGGCTACACCTTC. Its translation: CASSLSSGDRARSGYTF.

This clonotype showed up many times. DNA of the CDR3: TGTGCCAGCAGCTCACTAGCGGGAGCTCCCTACAATGAGCAGTTCTTC. Its protein product is CASSSLAGAPYNEQFF. The chain employs TRBV12-3 or TRBV12-4 and TRBJ2-1; 11 nucleotides agree with TRBD2. This CDR3 contains 16 residues. V lost 6 bases, J lost 2 bases, and 6 bases stayed unmatched.

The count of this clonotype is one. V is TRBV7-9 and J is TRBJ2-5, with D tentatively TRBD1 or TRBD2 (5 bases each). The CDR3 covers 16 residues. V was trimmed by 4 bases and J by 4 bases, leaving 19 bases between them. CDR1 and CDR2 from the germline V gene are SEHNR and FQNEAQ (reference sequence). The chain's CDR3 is CASSSDLDHGGETQYF. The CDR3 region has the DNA TGTGCCAGCAGCTCCGACCTAGATCATGGGGGAGAGACCCAGTACTTC.

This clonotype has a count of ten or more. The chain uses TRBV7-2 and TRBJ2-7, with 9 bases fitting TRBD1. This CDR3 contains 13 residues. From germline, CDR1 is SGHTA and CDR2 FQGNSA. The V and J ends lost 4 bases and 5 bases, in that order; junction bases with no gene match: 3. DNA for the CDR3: TGTGCCAGCAGCTCACAGGGGGCCCACGAGCAGTACTTC. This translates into CASSSQGAHEQYF.

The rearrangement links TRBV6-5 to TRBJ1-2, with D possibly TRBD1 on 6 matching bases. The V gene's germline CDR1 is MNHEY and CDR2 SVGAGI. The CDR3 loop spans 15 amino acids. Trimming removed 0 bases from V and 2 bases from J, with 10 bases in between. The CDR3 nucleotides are TGTGCCAGCAGTTACTCGACAGGAGGGAACTATGGCTACACCTTC. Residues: CASSYSTGGNYGYTF.

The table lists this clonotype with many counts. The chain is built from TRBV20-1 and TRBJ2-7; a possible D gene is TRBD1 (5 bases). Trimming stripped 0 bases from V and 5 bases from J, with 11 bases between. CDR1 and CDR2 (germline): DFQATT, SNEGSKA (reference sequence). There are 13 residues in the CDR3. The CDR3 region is CSARERSRDEQYF. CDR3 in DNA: TGCAGTGCTAGAGAACGTTCCAGGGACGAGCAGTACTTC.

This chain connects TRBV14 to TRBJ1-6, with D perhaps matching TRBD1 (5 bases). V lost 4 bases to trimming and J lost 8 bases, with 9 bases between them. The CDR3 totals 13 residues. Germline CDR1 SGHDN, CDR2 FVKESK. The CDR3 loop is CASSRGLDSPLHF. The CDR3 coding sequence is TGTGCCAGCAGCCGGGGCCTAGATTCACCCCTCCACTTT.

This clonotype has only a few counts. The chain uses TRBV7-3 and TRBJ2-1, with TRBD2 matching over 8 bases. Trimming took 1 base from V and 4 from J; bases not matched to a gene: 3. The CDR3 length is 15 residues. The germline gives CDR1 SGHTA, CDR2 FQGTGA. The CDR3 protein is CASSLRSGGYNEQFF. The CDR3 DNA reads TGTGCCAGCAGCTTAAGGTCGGGGGGGTACAATGAGCAGTTCTTC.

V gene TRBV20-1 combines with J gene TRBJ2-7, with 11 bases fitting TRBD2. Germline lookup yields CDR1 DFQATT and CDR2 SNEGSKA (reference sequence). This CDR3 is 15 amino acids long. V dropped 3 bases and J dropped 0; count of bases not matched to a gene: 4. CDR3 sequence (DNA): TGCAGTGCTAGTCCACTAGCGGGGGACTCCTACGAGCAGTACTTC. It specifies CSASPLAGDSYEQYF.

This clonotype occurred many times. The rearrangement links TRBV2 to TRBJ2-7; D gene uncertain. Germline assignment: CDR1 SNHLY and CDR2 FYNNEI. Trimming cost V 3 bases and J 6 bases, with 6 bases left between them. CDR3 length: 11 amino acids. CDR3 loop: CASSDVSEQYF. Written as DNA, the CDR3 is TGTGCCAGCAGTGATGTATCCGAGCAGTACTTC.

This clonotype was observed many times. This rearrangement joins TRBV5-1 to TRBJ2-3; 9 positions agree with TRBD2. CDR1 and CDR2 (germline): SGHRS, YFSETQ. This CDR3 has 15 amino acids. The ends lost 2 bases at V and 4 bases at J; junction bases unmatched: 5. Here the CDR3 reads CASSFSSGRPDTQYF. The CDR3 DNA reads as TGCGCCAGCAGCTTTTCCAGCGGGAGGCCAGATACGCAGTATTTT.